This T cell receptor beta chain was retrieved from a study of T and B cells in COVID-19 patients. Study summary: COVID-19 patients gave peripheral blood either during active infection or after recovery. Comorbidities linked to unfavorable COVID-19 outcome were present in about 90% of the 20 active-infection patients. Most recovered patients had mild to moderate COVID-19 treated as outpatients. Findings of the study overall: No sequencing was yet done of CD4+, regulatory or CD8+ subsets, or of SARS-CoV-2-responsive or tetramer+ sorted cells.

The ends lost 3 bases at V and 4 bases at J; junction bases unmatched: 7. The V gene's germline CDR1 is MNHEY and CDR2 SMNVEV (reference sequence). This CDR3 has 16 amino acids. TRB was amplified from about 260-540 ng of blood genomic DNA. Multiplex PCR with BIOMED2 TRB-A/B primer pools amplified TRB rearrangements. MiXCR was run by TCRdb on the multiplex PCR reads, yielding one entry per CDR3 protein. This table holds approximately 5,100 distinct CDR3 sequences, less than 40% found once. In regard to this clonotype: The antigen remains undetermined.

The chain recombines TRBV27 with TRBJ2-3, with 10 bases that match TRBD2. This clonotype originated in a human donor who had recovered from COVID-19. The sample consisted of blood. The CDR3 coding sequence is TGTGCCAGCAGTTTCCGGCTAGCGGGAGCTGCAGATACGCAGTATTTT. Its protein is CASSFRLAGAADTQYF.